Here is one TCR beta chain with its context. The antigen remains undetermined. After isolation, RNA underwent reverse transcription to generate cDNA as the sequencing template. Method: immunoSEQ multiplex PCR; TCRdb's copy keeps in-frame clones and lacks some. Among about 98,000 clones listed, under 45% were seen once. This entry comes from a study of CD8+ T cells in alopecia areata. General study results and limits: When scalp samples are sequenced, resident alphabeta T cells of normal skin are also captured.

Peripheral blood samples and lesional scalp punch biopsies were obtained from alopecia areata patients. Sorted populations comprised CD4+ and CD8+ T cells obtained from PBMCs. The junction had 1 base not matched to a gene; V was cut back by 2 bases and J by 3 bases. The CDR3 extends over 14 amino acids. The germline CDR1 and CDR2 sequences are LNHNV and YYDKDF (reference sequence). This receptor was identified in a human donor with alopecia areata. The rearrangement links TRBV15 to TRBJ2-5, with 9 positions matching TRBD2. The specimen sequenced was CD4+ T cells sorted from blood. CDR3 protein: CATSRRLAEETQYF. CDR3 sequence (DNA): TGTGCCACCAGCAGAAGACTAGCGGAAGAGACCCAGTACTTC.